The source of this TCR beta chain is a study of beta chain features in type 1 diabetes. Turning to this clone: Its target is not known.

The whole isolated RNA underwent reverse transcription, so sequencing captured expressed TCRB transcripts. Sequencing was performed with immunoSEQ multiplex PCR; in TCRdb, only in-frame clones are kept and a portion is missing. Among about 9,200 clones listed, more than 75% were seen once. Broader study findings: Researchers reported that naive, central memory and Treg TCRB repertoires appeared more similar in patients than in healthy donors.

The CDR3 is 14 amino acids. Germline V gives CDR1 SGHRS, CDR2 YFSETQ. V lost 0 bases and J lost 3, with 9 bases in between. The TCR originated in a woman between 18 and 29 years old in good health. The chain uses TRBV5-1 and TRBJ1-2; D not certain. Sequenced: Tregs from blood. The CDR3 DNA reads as TGCGCCAGCAGCTTGGCCGGGAGTCACTATGGCTACACCTTC. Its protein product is CASSLAGSHYGYTF.